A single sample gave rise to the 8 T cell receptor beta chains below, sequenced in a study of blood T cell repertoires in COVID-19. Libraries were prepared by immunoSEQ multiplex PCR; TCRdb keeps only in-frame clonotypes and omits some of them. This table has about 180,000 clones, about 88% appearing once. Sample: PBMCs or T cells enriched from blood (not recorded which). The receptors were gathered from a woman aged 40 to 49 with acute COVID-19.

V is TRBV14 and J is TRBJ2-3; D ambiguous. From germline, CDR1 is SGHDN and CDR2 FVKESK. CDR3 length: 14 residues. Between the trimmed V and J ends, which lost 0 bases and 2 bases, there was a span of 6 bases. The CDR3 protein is CASSQDTVTDTQYF. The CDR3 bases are TGTGCCAGCAGCCAAGATACAGTCACAGATACGCAGTATTTT.

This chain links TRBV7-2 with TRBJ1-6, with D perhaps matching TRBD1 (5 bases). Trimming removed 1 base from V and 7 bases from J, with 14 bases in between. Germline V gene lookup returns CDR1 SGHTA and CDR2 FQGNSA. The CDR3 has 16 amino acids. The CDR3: CASSLVHSGQNSPLHF. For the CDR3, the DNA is TGTGCCAGCAGCTTAGTACACTCAGGACAAAATTCACCCCTCCACTTT.

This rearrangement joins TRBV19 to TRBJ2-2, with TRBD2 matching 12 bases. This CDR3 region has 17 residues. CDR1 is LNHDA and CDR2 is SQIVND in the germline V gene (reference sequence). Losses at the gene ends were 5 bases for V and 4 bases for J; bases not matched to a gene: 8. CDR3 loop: CASSPRLAGDSTGELFF. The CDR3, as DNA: TGTGCCAGTAGTCCCCGACTAGCGGGGGATTCCACCGGGGAGCTGTTTTTT.

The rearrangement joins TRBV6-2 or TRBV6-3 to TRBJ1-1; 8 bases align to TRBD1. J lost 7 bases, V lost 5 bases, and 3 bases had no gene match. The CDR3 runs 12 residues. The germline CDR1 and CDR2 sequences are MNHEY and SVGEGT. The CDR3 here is CASSGDRGEAFF. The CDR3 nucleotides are TGTGCCAGCAGTGGCGACAGGGGTGAAGCTTTCTTT.

The CDR3 region has the DNA TGTGCCAGCAGCCAAGGGGAGGCCGACAGCGGGGTAGCGGGAGTCGGCGGCACAGATACGCAGTATTTT. Protein sequence: CASSQGEADSGVAGVGGTDTQYF. This rearrangement joins TRBV3-1 (or the pseudogene TRBV3-2) to TRBJ2-3, with 9 positions matching TRBD2. Germline lookup yields CDR1 LGHDT and CDR2 YNNKEL (reference sequence). With V trimmed by 1 base and J by 1 base, 24 bases remained unmatched. The length of the CDR3 is 23 residues.

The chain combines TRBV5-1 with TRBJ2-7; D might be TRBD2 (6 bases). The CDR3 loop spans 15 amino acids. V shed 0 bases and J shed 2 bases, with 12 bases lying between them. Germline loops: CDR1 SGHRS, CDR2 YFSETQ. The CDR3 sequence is CASSLVWGRTYEQYF. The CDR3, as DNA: TGCGCCAGCAGCTTGGTGTGGGGGAGGACCTACGAGCAGTACTTC. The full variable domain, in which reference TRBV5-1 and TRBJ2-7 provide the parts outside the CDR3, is KAGVTQTPRYLIKTRGQQVTLSCSPISGHRSVSWYQQTPGQGLQFLFEYFSETQRNKGNFPGRFSGRQFSNSRSEMNVSTLELGDSALYLCASSLVWGRTYEQYFGPGTRLTVT.

CDR3 nucleotides: TGTGCCAGCAGTGAAAGGGAGGGATCTGGGGCCAACGTCCTGACTTTC. Its protein is CASSEREGSGANVLTF. The rearrangement links TRBV6-1 to TRBJ2-6; 7 positions match TRBD2. This CDR3 region has 16 residues. The germline CDR1 and CDR2 sequences are MNHNS and SASEGT. V lost 2 bases to trimming and J lost 1 base; unmatched junction nucleotides: 2.

CDR3 sequence reads: CASSRRTGTNYGYTF. The CDR3 DNA follows: TGTGCCAGCAGCCGAAGGACAGGGACTAACTATGGCTACACCTTC. This sequence joins TRBV7-9 and TRBJ1-2; 8 bases are shared with TRBD1. The CDR3 loop spans 15 amino acids. Germline CDR1 SEHNR, CDR2 FQNEAQ (reference sequence). The J segment lost 0 bases and the V segment lost 5 bases, leaving 5 bases of the junction unmatched.